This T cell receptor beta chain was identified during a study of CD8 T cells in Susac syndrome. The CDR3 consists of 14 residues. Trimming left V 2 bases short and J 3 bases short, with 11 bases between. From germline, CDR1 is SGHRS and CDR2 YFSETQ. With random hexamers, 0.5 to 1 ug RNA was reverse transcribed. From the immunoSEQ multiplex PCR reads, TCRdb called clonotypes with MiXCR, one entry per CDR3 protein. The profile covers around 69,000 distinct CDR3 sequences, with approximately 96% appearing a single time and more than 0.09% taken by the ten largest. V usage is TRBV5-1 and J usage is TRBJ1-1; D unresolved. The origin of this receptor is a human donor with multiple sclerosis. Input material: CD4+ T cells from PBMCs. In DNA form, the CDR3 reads TGCGCCAGCAGCTTTAAGGACTCCCACACTGAAGCTTTCTTT. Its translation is CASSFKDSHTEAFF. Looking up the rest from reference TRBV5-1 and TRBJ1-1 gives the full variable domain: KAGVTQTPRYLIKTRGQQVTLSCSPISGHRSVSWYQQTPGQGLQFLFEYFSETQRNKGNFPGRFSGRQFSNSRSEMNVSTLELGDSALYLCASSFKDSHTEAFFGQGTRLTVV.